This T cell receptor beta chain was identified in a study of CD8+CD57+ T cells in acquired aplastic anemia. CD8+CD57+ cell expansion had been shown by flow cytometry in patients chosen for sequencing. J gave up 8 bases and V 5 bases, and 15 bases lay outside the gene matches. Germline V CDR1 and CDR2: LNHDA, SQIVND (reference sequence). CDR3 length equals 16 residues. The study, taken as a whole, reports: CD8+ Simpson's diversity did not differ significantly between patients and controls. Shared by patients and controls, just under 30 CD8+ CDR3s were abundant in patients.

Ten or more counts support this clonotype. What it binds is unknown. Researchers used genomic DNA as the template to profile TCR beta VDJ and CDR3. One entry per CDR3 protein, called by TCRdb with MiXCR from the reads. The repertoire has 100,000 to 150,000 distinct CDR3 sequences, about 43% of them found once; the top ten carry over 2%. Sequencing used sorted CD4+, CD8+, or CD8+CD57+ T cells (not recorded which) from PBMCs. The chain recombines TRBV19 with TRBJ1-2, with 9 bases matching TRBD1. The receptor comes from a human donor with aplastic anemia. CDR3 sequence: CASSDPGTGKGSGYTF. The CDR3 DNA reads as TGTGCCAGTAGTGATCCCGGGACAGGGAAGGGAAGCGGCTACACCTTC.